One TCR beta chain is described in this entry. Its specificity is unknown. This sample is drawn from a study of Ad26.COV2.S vaccination and SARS-CoV-2 variants. Study-wide background: Vaccine-arm donor from the placebo-controlled COV1001 Ad26.COV2.S trial.

Generated by immunoSEQ multiplex PCR, the TCRdb table keeps only in-frame clones and is missing some. The sample holds about 350,000 clones, about 88% seen once. J lost 0 bases, V lost 2 bases, and 6 bases had no gene match. Germline values: CDR1 MDHEN, CDR2 SYDVKM. The CDR3 totals 16 residues. Treatment described: some 20 received Ad26.COV2.S at low or high dose, single or two shots; about five received placebo; per-sample allocation not given. On day 63 after the first injection, vaccine and placebo recipients gave samples. Expression of Wuhan-strain SARS-CoV-2 spike came from the Ad26 vector that formed the vaccine. Points from the study as a whole: Responses of T cells in total may have been underestimated by the TCR breadth and depth analyses. Vaccine and placebo recipients had similar non-spike TCR breadth.

This TCR came from a person between 18 and 65 years old who received the Ad26.COV2.S COVID-19 vaccine or a placebo. The chain joins TRBV28 to TRBJ2-7; 8 bases map to TRBD2. The specimen was peripheral blood, collected in a trial of Ad26.COV2.S vaccine versus placebo. In DNA form, the CDR3 reads TGTGCCAGCAGTTTAATAGCGGGAATGAGCTCCTACGAGCAGTACTTC. It is translated as CASSLIAGMSSYEQYF.